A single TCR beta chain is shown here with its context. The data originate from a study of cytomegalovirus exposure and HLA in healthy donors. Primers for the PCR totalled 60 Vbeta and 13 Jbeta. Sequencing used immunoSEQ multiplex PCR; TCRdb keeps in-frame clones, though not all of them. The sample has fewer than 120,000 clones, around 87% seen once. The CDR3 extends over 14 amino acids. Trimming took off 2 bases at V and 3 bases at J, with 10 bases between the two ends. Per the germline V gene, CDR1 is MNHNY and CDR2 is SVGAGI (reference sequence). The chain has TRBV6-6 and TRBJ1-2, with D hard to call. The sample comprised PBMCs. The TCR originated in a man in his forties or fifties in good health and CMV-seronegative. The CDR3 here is CASSYADTYYGYTF. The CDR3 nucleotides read TGTGCCAGCAGTTACGCCGACACTTACTATGGCTACACCTTC.